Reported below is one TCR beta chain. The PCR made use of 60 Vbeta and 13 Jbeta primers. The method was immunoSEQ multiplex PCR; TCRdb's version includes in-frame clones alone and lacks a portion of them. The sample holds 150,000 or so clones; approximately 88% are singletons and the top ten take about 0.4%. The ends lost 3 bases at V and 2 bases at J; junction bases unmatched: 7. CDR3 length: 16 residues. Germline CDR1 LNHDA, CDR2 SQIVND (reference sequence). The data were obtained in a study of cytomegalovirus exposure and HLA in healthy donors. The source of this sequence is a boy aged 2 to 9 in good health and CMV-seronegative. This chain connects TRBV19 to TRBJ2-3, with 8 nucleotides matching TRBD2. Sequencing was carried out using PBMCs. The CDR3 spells CASSIASGGNTDTQYF. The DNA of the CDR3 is TGTGCCAGTAGTATCGCGTCGGGAGGGAACACAGATACGCAGTATTTT.